The TCR beta chain under discussion was sequenced for a study of blood T cell repertoires in COVID-19. Study-wide background: Samples taken during acute and convalescent COVID-19 were collected in the United States, Italy and Spain. T cells, B-cell-depleted T cells, or PBMCs provided the cDNA or gDNA that served as material.

Participant-reported clinical history was the basis for cohort assignment. Symptom resolution, clearance, or two negative PCRs marked donors in Cohort 3 as recovered. Repertoires were generated with immunoSEQ multiplex PCR, while TCRdb's copy carries only in-frame clones and drops some. The sample includes about 160,000 clones, over 75% seen only once; the top ten take approximately 5.4%. The V gene lost 2 bases and the J gene lost 6 bases, with 10 bases spanning the gap. This CDR3 comprises 13 residues. In germline, CDR1 is GTSNPN, CDR2 SVGIG (reference sequence). This TCR derives from a man aged 40-55 years who had recovered from COVID-19. This chain connects TRBV30 to TRBJ1-4; D unresolved. Source material: PBMCs or T cells enriched from blood (not recorded which). The CDR3 spells CAWSRQEDEKLFF. CDR3 coding DNA: TGTGCCTGGAGTCGGCAGGAAGATGAAAAACTGTTTTTT.